The sequence of this T cell receptor beta chain was determined in a study of neoadjuvant anti-PD-1 for oral cavity cancer. Study-level information: Patients without progression received a fourth nivolumab dose around day 43, then surgical resection on days 50-56.

Time point noted: after neoadjuvant nivolumab, at surgical resection. General observations from the study: After neoadjuvant nivolumab, PBMC T cell clonality was significantly higher in non-responders than responders. Higher pretreatment blood Treg/Th17 ratios correlated with higher pretreatment blood and lower post-treatment tumor TCRbeta clonality.

Only one count was recorded for this clone. Its antigen is currently unknown. Most PBMC samples had about 520 ng input DNA in six replicates. Data came from immunoSEQ multiplex PCR; TCRdb stores just in-frame clones and leaves some out. The sample holds 25,000 to 40,000 clones, about 77% seen once. CDR1 and CDR2 (germline): LNHDA, SQIVND (reference sequence). Trimming cost V 8 bases and J 3 bases, with 8 bases left between them. The CDR3 covers 13 residues. The rearrangement joins TRBV19 to TRBJ1-6, with a possible D match to TRBD1 (5 bases). The clonotype originates from a person aged 40 to 85 with oral cavity squamous cell carcinoma. Material: PBMCs, obtained after nivolumab (anti-PD-1) treatment. The CDR3 is CASHGHYNSPLHF. The CDR3 nucleotides are TGTGCCAGTCATGGACACTATAATTCACCCCTCCACTTT.